Listed below are T cell receptor beta chains from one sample, sequenced in a study of liver allograft versus peripheral blood T cells. TCRdb re-called the reads through MiXCR, storing one row per CDR3 protein. The sample gives 2,000 to 3,000 distinct CDR3 sequences, around 17% of which show up once; about 15% is in the top ten. The receptors here all came from a human patient who had a liver transplant. Some T cells may have originated in the graft donor. The CDR3 runs from the conserved cysteine through the conserved F or W. Fields, in order: J gene, clone size, CDR3 length, V gene, D gene, CDR3 DNA, CDR3 protein. D genes are given only for firm matches. The size entry is marked missing in some rows and otherwise reads once, few, many or a size class.

J gene: TRBJ1-3
clone size: medium-sized
CDR3 length: 14
V gene: TRBV10-3
D gene: TRBD1
CDR3 DNA: TGTGCCATCAGTCCAGGGGGCTCTAGAAACACCATATATTTT
CDR3 protein: CAISPGGSRNTIYF

J gene: TRBJ1-3
clone size: few
CDR3 length: 18
V gene: TRBV6-6
D gene: TRBD1
CDR3 DNA: TGTGCCAGCAGTTATGGTCCCGGACAGGGACTGGCCGGAAACACCATATATTTT
CDR3 protein: CASSYGPGQGLAGNTIYF

J gene: TRBJ1-5
clone size: NA
CDR3 length: 12
V gene: TRBV12-3/TRBV12-4
D gene: NA
CDR3 DNA: TGTGCCAGCAGAACAGGGATTCAGCCCCAGCATTTT
CDR3 protein: CASRTGIQPQHF

J gene: TRBJ1-5
clone size: medium-sized
CDR3 length: 15
V gene: TRBV6-2/TRBV6-3
D gene: TRBD1
CDR3 DNA: TGTGCCAGCAGCCCGACAGGGGTGAGCAATCAGCCCCAGCATTTT
CDR3 protein: CASSPTGVSNQPQHF

J gene: TRBJ1-3
clone size: medium-sized
CDR3 length: 17
V gene: TRBV19
D gene: TRBD1
CDR3 DNA: TGTGCCAGTAGTACCCACGGACAGGGGAGCTCTGGAAACACCATATATTTT
CDR3 protein: CASSTHGQGSSGNTIYF

J gene: TRBJ2-2
clone size: few
CDR3 length: 14
V gene: TRBV19
D gene: NA
CDR3 DNA: TGTGCCACCCGCATGCGGACGGGCACCGGGGAGCTGTTTTTT
CDR3 protein: CATRMRTGTGELFF

J gene: TRBJ1-6
clone size: few
CDR3 length: 12
V gene: TRBV19
D gene: TRBD1
CDR3 DNA: TGTGCCAGTAGTATAGCAGGGGGCCATGTCCACTTT
CDR3 protein: CASSIAGGHVHF

J gene: TRBJ1-4
clone size: NA
CDR3 length: 14
V gene: TRBV18
D gene: TRBD1
CDR3 DNA: TGTGCGAACTCGCCCGGGACAGGGTACGAAAAACTGTTTTTT
CDR3 protein: CANSPGTGYEKLFF

J gene: TRBJ2-7
clone size: medium-sized
CDR3 length: 14
V gene: TRBV19
D gene: NA
CDR3 DNA: TGTGCCAGTAGTATTTCGGGGGCTGGGAACGAGCAGTACTTC
CDR3 protein: CASSISGAGNEQYF

J gene: TRBJ1-1
clone size: NA
CDR3 length: 16
V gene: TRBV7-2
D gene: NA
CDR3 DNA: TGTGCCAACAGGCCCTCCCTCGGGGCTATGAACACTGAAGCTTTCTTT
CDR3 protein: CANRPSLGAMNTEAFF

J gene: TRBJ1-2
clone size: NA
CDR3 length: 13
V gene: TRBV2
D gene: NA
CDR3 DNA: TGTGCCAGCGCTGAGACACTTAACTATGGCTACACCTTC
CDR3 protein: CASAETLNYGYTF

J gene: TRBJ1-2
clone size: NA
CDR3 length: 14
V gene: TRBV6-5
D gene: NA
CDR3 DNA: TGTGCCAGCAGTTCCCCTCGGGAAGGGTATGGCTACACCTTC
CDR3 protein: CASSSPREGYGYTF

J gene: TRBJ2-7
clone size: medium-sized
CDR3 length: 13
V gene: TRBV10-2
D gene: TRBD1
CDR3 DNA: TGCGCCAGCAAGGGGACAGAGACCTACGAGCAGTACTTC
CDR3 protein: CASKGTETYEQYF

J gene: TRBJ1-1
clone size: large
CDR3 length: 14
V gene: TRBV19
D gene: NA
CDR3 DNA: TGTGCCAGTTGTGATCAGGGACAGAACACTGAAGCTTTCTTT
CDR3 protein: CASCDQGQNTEAFF

J gene: TRBJ2-3
clone size: NA
CDR3 length: 18
V gene: TRBV7-2
D gene: NA
CDR3 DNA: TGTGCCAGCAGCCTCTCCCCCGCGCTACTGTCTAGCACAGATACGCAGTATTTT
CDR3 protein: CASSLSPALLSSTDTQYF

J gene: TRBJ1-4
clone size: medium-sized
CDR3 length: 15
V gene: TRBV19
D gene: NA
CDR3 DNA: TGTGCCAGTAGTATGTGGCAGGCTAACGATGAAAAACTGTTTTTT
CDR3 protein: CASSMWQANDEKLFF